The sequence of this T cell receptor beta chain was determined in a study of blood T cell repertoires in COVID-19. Turning to the study itself: Acute and convalescent COVID-19 samples came from the United States, Italy and Spain. The analysed material was cDNA or gDNA that came from T cells, B-cell-depleted T cells, or PBMCs.

Original analysis: Reference gene primer amplification yielded estimated nucleated cell counts. The table came from immunoSEQ multiplex PCR; TCRdb's copy has only in-frame clones and leaves some out. The V and J calls and the clone size are those of that table, but D and trimming were determined from the DNA. This table holds about 110,000 clones, approximately 65% found once. CDR3 length: 13 amino acids. Germline CDR1 is SGHVS and CDR2 is FQNEAQ. Deletions cut 1 base from V and 3 bases from J, with 7 bases between. This clone was counted once. This receptor was obtained from a woman aged 55-69 years with acute or convalescent COVID-19. The specimen was peripheral blood. The chain carries TRBV7-8 and TRBJ2-7, with D hard to call. The CDR3 reads CASSLGTFYEQYF. Here the CDR3 DNA reads TGTGCCAGCAGCTTAGGCACATTCTACGAGCAGTACTTC.